The next 3 T cell receptor beta chains were all read from a single sample in a study of T cell responses to AZD1222 COVID-19 vaccine. Clones were sequenced by immunoSEQ multiplex PCR, and TCRdb holds only the in-frame ones, with some missing. The sample includes approximately 120,000 clones, about 89% seen only once; the top ten take roughly 4.4%. The material sequenced was peripheral blood, taken 28 days after the second AZD1222 dose. These receptors originate from an adult who received the AZD1222 COVID-19 vaccine.

About this clone itself: Other DNA sequences of this sample code for an identical CDR3. V is TRBV3-1 (or the pseudogene TRBV3-2) and J is TRBJ2-7, with no clear D. Deletions cut 1 base from V and 3 bases from J, with 7 bases between. Germline V gene lookup returns CDR1 LGHDT and CDR2 YNNKEL (reference sequence). CDR3 length: 13 residues. Written as DNA, the CDR3 is TGTGCCAGCAGCCAAGTGGACGGCTACGAGCAGTACTTC. Residues: CASSQVDGYEQYF.

The chain employs TRBV7-2 and TRBJ2-7; possible D gene TRBD2, 6 bases. CDR3 size: 13 residues. The germline V gene has CDR1 SGHTA and CDR2 FQGNSA. The V and J ends lost 5 bases and 2 bases respectively, with 10 bases between them. The CDR3 region is CASSPTGAYEQYF. The CDR3 nucleotides are TGTGCCAGCAGCCCAACGGGGGCCTACGAGCAGTACTTC. Looking up the rest from reference TRBV7-2 and TRBJ2-7 gives the full variable domain: GAGVSQSPSNKVTEKGKDVELRCDPISGHTALYWYRQSLGQGLEFLIYFQGNSAPDKSGLPSDRFSAERTGGSVSTLTIQRTQQEDSAVYLCASSPTGAYEQYFGPGTRLTVT.

This clone was detected a few times. V gene TRBV19 combines with J gene TRBJ1-6; D not certain. The CDR3 sequence is 12 residues long. Trimming took off 8 bases at V and 4 bases at J, with 6 bases between the two ends. Looked up from germline, CDR1 is LNHDA and CDR2 is SQIVND (reference sequence). CDR3 nucleotides: TGTGCCAGTGGGAAATATAATTCACCCCTCCACTTT. It encodes CASGKYNSPLHF.